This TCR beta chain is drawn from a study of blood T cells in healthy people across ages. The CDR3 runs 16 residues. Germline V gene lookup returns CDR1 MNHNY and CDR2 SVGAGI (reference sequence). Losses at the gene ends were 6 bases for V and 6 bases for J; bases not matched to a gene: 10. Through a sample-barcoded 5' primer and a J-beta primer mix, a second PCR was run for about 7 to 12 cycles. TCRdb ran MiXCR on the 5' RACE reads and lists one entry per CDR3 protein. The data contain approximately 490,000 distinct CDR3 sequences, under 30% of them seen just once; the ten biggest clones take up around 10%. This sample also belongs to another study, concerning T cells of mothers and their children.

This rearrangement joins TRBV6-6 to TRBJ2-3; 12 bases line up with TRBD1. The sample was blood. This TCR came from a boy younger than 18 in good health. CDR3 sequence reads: CASRAGTGGDWDTQYF. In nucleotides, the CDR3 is TGTGCCAGCAGAGCTGGGACAGGGGGCGACTGGGATACGCAGTATTTT.